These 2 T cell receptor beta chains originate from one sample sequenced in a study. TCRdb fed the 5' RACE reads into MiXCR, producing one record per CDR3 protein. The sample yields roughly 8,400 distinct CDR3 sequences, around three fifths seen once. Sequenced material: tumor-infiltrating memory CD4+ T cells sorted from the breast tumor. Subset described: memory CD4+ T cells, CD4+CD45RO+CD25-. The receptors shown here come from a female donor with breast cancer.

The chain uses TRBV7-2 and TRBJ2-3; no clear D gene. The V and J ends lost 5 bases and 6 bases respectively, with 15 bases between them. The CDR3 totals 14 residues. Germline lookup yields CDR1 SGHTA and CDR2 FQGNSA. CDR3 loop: CASSPNRGPDTQYF. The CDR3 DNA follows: TGTGCCAGCAGCCCCAATCGAGGTCCGGATACGCAGTATTTT.

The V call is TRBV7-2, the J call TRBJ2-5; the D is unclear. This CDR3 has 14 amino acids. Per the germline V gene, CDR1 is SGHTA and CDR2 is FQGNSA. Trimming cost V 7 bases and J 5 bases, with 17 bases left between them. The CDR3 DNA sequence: TGTGCCAGCACCATAGGGCGCGTTTCGGAGACCCAGTACTTC. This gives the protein CASTIGRVSETQYF.